This T cell receptor (beta chain) was documented in a study of siplizumab effects on memory and regulatory T cells. This CDR3 comprises 13 residues. Germline V gene data show CDR1 as SGHTA and CDR2 as FQGTGA. V was trimmed by 4 bases and J by 5 bases, leaving 8 bases between them. Study-wide points: Suppression by proliferating Tregs derived from siplizumab cultures was not verified.

For this clone: The antigen is unknown.

Measured with immunoSEQ multiplex PCR; TCRdb has only the in-frame clones, and not every one. The table records tens of thousands of clones, around 89% of them present only once. The TCR originated in a human donor in good health. Material: naive CD4+ T cells sorted from blood. The chain carries TRBV7-3 and TRBJ2-2; D may be TRBD2 (5 bases). CDR3 bases: TGTGCCAGCAGCTCTCAGCGGACCGGGGAGCTGTTTTTT. Protein: CASSSQRTGELFF.